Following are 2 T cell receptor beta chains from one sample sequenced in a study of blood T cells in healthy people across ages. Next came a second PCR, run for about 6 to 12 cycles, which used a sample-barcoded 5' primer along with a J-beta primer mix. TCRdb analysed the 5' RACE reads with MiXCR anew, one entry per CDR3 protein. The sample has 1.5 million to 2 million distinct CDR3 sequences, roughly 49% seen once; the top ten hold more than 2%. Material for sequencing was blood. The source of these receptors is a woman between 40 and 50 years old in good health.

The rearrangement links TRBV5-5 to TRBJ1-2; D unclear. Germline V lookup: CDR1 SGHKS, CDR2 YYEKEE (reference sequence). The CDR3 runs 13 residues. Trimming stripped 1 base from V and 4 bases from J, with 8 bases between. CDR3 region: CASSLTEIYGYTF. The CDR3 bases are TGTGCCAGCAGCTTGACAGAGATCTATGGCTACACCTTC. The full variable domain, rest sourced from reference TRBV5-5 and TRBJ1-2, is DAGVTQSPTHLIKTRGQQVTLRCSPISGHKSVSWYQQVLGQGPQFIFQYYEKEERGRGNFPDRFSARQFPNYSSELNVNALLLGDSALYLCASSLTEIYGYTFGSGTRLTVV.

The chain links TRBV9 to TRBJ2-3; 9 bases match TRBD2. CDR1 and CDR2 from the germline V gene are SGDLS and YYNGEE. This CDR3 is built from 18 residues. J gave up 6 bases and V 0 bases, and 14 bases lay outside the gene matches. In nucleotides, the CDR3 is TGTGCCAGCAGCGTAGTTTGGAGCGGGGGGTCCGCGGTGGATACGCAGTATTTT. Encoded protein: CASSVVWSGGSAVDTQYF.